The 13 T cell receptor beta chains below all came from one sample that was sequenced in a study of blood T cell repertoires in COVID-19 (dated by TCRdb to the early 2020s). Receptor amplification or capture employed the immunoSEQ multiplex PCR assay. TCRdb holds this immuneACCESS table with in-frame rearrangements only. Some clones are missing; in checked studies, unresolved V genes explain under half, and the rest has no known cause. Recorded for this sample are under 250,000 clones; approximately 84% of them occurred a single time. The leading ten clones occupy roughly 4% of the sample. Sequencing was carried out using peripheral blood. The source of these receptors is a man over 45 with acute or convalescent COVID-19.

In regard to this clone: One junction end does not reproduce the germline sequence, and a read error may be involved. This chain joins TRBV7-7 and TRBJ2-1; TRBD2 matches 9 bases. CDR1 SSHAT and CDR2 FNYEAQ come from the germline V gene (reference sequence). The CDR3 runs to 16 residues. This CDR3 reads CASSPHAGGPYNEQFF. DNA for the CDR3: TGTGCTAGCAGCCCCCATGCGGGGGGGCCCTACAATGAGCAGTTCTTC.

This clone has a handful of counts. CDR3 sequence (DNA): TGTGCCAGCAGCGGACAGGGGGCATGGCAGCCCCAGCATTTT. Translating it yields CASSGQGAWQPQHF. This chain connects TRBV2 to TRBJ1-5; TRBD1 aligns across 11 bases. Germline V lookup: CDR1 SNHLY, CDR2 FYNNEI. This CDR3 spans 14 amino acids. V gave up 6 bases and J gave up 7 bases; unmatched junction bases: 5.

This sequence joins TRBV2 and TRBJ1-5, with D perhaps TRBD1 (6 bases). In germline, CDR1 is SNHLY, CDR2 FYNNEI. The CDR3 has 15 amino acids. The germline V and J ends were trimmed by 3 bases and 3 bases, with 12 bases remaining between them. CDR3 protein: CASSDQGQLNQPQHF. The CDR3 DNA reads TGTGCCAGCAGTGACCAGGGACAACTCAATCAGCCCCAGCATTTT.

The rearrangement joins TRBV3-1 (or the pseudogene TRBV3-2) to TRBJ2-7; no definite D call. The V end lost 4 bases, the J end lost 6 bases, and 10 bases lay between the germline ends. CDR3 length equals 12 residues. Germline CDR1 is LGHDT and CDR2 is YNNKEL (reference sequence). CDR3 DNA sequence: TGTGCCAGCAGCCCAACCAACGGCGAGCAGTACTTC. It encodes CASSPTNGEQYF.

The chain joins TRBV16 to TRBJ1-1, with 9 bases lining up with TRBD1. Germline trimming cut 6 bases from V and 5 bases from J; bases unmatched to any gene: 7. In germline, CDR1 is KGHSY, CDR2 FQNENV. This CDR3 is 14 amino acids long. DNA for the CDR3: TGTGCCAGCAGACCACAGACAGGGGGGACTGAAGCTTTCTTT. This gives the protein CASRPQTGGTEAFF. The full variable domain, rest sourced from reference TRBV16 and TRBJ1-1, is GEEVAQTPKHLVRGEGQKAKLYCAPIKGHSYVFWYQQVLKNEFKFLISFQNENVFDETGMPKERFSAKCLPNSPCSLEIQATKLEDSAVYFCASRPQTGGTEAFFGQGTRLTVV.

This clone is a singleton in its sample. The CDR3 nucleotides are TGTGGGACAGGGTCCTACAATGAGCAGTTCTTC. Protein sequence: CGTGSYNEQFF. This chain connects TRBV28 to TRBJ2-1, with 8 bases matching TRBD1. The CDR3 is 11 amino acids. CDR1 is MDHEN, CDR2 SYDVKM, per germline.

The chain couples TRBV5-1 to TRBJ2-7, with 11 positions matching TRBD2. The CDR3 covers 15 residues. Per germline, CDR1 SGHRS and CDR2 YFSETQ. The V gene end was trimmed by 0 bases and the J gene end by 2 bases; junction bases not matched to a gene: 1. CDR3 DNA: TGCGCCAGCAGCTTGGGACTAGCGGGAACCTACGAGCAGTACTTC. Its translation is CASSLGLAGTYEQYF.

The V and J genes are TRBV3-1 (or the pseudogene TRBV3-2) and TRBJ2-3; 12 bases line up with TRBD2. CDR1 is LGHDT, CDR2 YNNKEL, per germline (reference sequence). This CDR3 comprises 17 residues. The V segment lost 1 base and the J segment 7 bases; nucleotides outside the gene matches: 9. CDR3 nucleotide sequence: TGTGCCAGCAGCCAAGGAGGGTCTAGCGGGGGGGGAAATACGCAGTATTTT. It translates to CASSQGGSSGGGNTQYF.

V is TRBV15 and J is TRBJ1-4; TRBD1 agrees at 8 bases. Trimming took 3 bases from V and 3 from J; bases not matched to a gene: 3. Germline V gene data show CDR1 as LNHNV and CDR2 as YYDKDF (reference sequence). The CDR3 spans 15 residues. For the CDR3, the DNA is TGTGCCACCAGCAGGGGGGGACAGGCTAATGAAAAACTGTTTTTT. Amino acids: CATSRGGQANEKLFF. The variable domain in full, with the rest retrieved from reference TRBV15 and TRBJ1-4, is DAMVIQNPRYQVTQFGKPVTLSCSQTLNHNVMYWYQQKSSQAPKLLFHYYDKDFNNEADTPDNFQSRRPNTSFCFLDIRSPGLGDTAMYLCATSRGGQANEKLFFGSGTQLSVL.

This clone was recorded a few times. It is unclear where the CDR3 begins or ends on the DNA, so no DNA is shown, and the CDR3 is as TCRdb lists it. V gene TRBV28 combines with J gene TRBJ2-5; TRBD2, the D gene given by the table, was not confirmed from the DNA. Including both end residues, the CDR3 is 15 amino acids long. Germline V gene data show CDR1 as MDHEN and CDR2 as SYDVKM. The CDR3 reads CASSTSTLGGETQYF.

The rearrangement uses TRBV11-3 and TRBJ1-6, with D uncertain. CDR1 and CDR2 from the germline V gene are SGHNT and YENEEA. The ends were cut back, 5 bases at V and 0 bases at J, with 5 bases in the middle. The CDR3 runs 14 residues. This CDR3 is CASSPGSYNSPLHF. The CDR3 region has the DNA TGTGCCAGCAGCCCCGGCTCCTATAATTCACCCCTCCACTTT.

CDR3 bases: TGTGCCAGCAGGGGGACTAGCGGGTCGAACACCGGGGAGCTGTTTTTT. It encodes CASRGTSGSNTGELFF. The chain is built from TRBV2 and TRBJ2-2; 12 bases fit TRBD2. The CDR3 runs 16 residues. Trimming took 6 bases from V and 0 from J; bases not matched to a gene: 2. CDR1 and CDR2 (germline): SNHLY, FYNNEI.

This clone was recorded only once. V and J are TRBV5-5 and TRBJ2-7, with a weak D call TRBD2 (6 bases). The V gene lost 4 bases and the J gene lost 0 bases, with 11 bases spanning the gap. This CDR3 has 14 amino acids. Per the germline V gene, CDR1 is SGHKS and CDR2 is YYEKEE (reference sequence). The CDR3 loop is CASSLRTTSYEQYF. The CDR3 nucleotides are TGTGCCAGCAGCCTAAGGACTACCTCCTACGAGCAGTACTTC.